A single sample gave rise to the 21 T cell receptor beta chains below, sequenced in a study of regulatory T cells in long-lasting Graves disease. Relying on iRepertoire HTBI primers and Arm-PCR of CDR3 regions, the team built TCR beta libraries. TCRdb called the multiplex PCR reads again in MiXCR, with one record for every CDR3 protein. The repertoire holds about 450,000 distinct CDR3 sequences, roughly 15% seen once, with approximately 15% in the top ten. Time point in this sample: newly diagnosed GD, antithyroid drugs for less than 3 months. With RNA extracted from PBMCs as input, the TCR library was made. These data are also associated with another study on T cells in Graves' hyperthyroidism and ophthalmopathy.

The source material was peripheral blood mononuclear cells (PBMCs), sampled at new diagnosis, from a patient treated with antithyroid drugs. Receptors were obtained from a woman aged 50 to 65 with Graves disease.

This clonotype was seen more than once but under ten times. J is TRBJ2-7 and V is TRBV12-3 or TRBV12-4; 8 bases are a match to TRBD1. The CDR3 consists of 14 residues. The junction had 1 base not matched to a gene; V was cut back by 1 base and J by 2 bases. The CDR3 reads CASSLGDRPYEQYF. The CDR3 DNA follows: TGTGCCAGCAGTTTAGGGGACAGGCCCTACGAGCAGTACTTC.

In its sample, this clonotype was seen many times. The chain combines TRBV2 with TRBJ1-4, with 9 positions matching TRBD1. This CDR3 has 14 amino acids. Germline CDR1 reads SNHLY; CDR2 reads FYNNEI. After removal of 6 bases from V and 8 bases from J, the junction contained 7 bases not matched to a gene. The CDR3 protein is CASSEQGANEKLFF. DNA for the CDR3: TGTGCCAGCAGCGAACAGGGGGCAAACGAAAAACTGTTTTTT. Together with reference TRBV2 and TRBJ1-4, the CDR3 gives the full variable domain: EPEVTQTPSHQVTQMGQEVILRCVPISNHLYFYWYRQILGQKVEFLVSFYNNEISEKSEIFDDQFSVERPDGSNFTLKIRSTKLEDSAMYFCASSEQGANEKLFFGSGTQLSVL.

This clonotype was counted ten times or more. The chain links TRBV6-1 to TRBJ2-7, with 10 bases fitting TRBD1. The CDR3 loop spans 14 amino acids. V shed 6 bases, J shed 2 bases, and the junction held 4 bases outside the gene matches. The germline gives CDR1 MNHNS, CDR2 SASEGT. The CDR3 DNA sequence: TGTGCCAGCAGCGGACAGGGGGGTCCCTACGAGCAGTACTTC. Protein product: CASSGQGGPYEQYF.

V usage is TRBV7-6 and J usage is TRBJ2-1; a possible D gene is TRBD1 (6 bases). The CDR3 is 16 residues long. With 3 bases removed from V and 4 bases from J, the gap between germline ends came to 16 bases. The germline CDR1 and CDR2 sequences are SGHVS and FNYEAQ. CDR3 in DNA: TGTGCCAGCAGCTTTACAGGGTTCGCTACTTACAATGAGCAGTTCTTC. Translating it yields CASSFTGFATYNEQFF.

There are many counts of this clonotype. The chain recombines TRBV30 with TRBJ2-5; 14 nucleotides line up with TRBD2. The germline V gene has CDR1 GTSNPN and CDR2 SVGIG (reference sequence). V trimming: 4 bases; J trimming: 5 bases; junction bases outside the gene matches: 6. The CDR3 has 15 residues. The chain's CDR3 is CAWMGLAGVHETQYF. CDR3 in DNA: TGTGCCTGGATGGGACTAGCGGGAGTTCATGAGACCCAGTACTTC.

This clonotype occurred many times. The chain is built from TRBV13 and TRBJ2-2; no firm D call. This CDR3 contains 17 residues. Trimming stripped 6 bases from V and 2 bases from J, with 19 bases between. Germline CDR1 and CDR2: PRHDT and FYEKMQ (reference sequence). CDR3 in amino acids: CASRHLDRSLNTGELFF. CDR3 sequence (DNA): TGTGCCAGCAGGCACCTGGACCGATCGCTCAACACCGGGGAGCTGTTTTTT. The full variable domain, rest sourced from reference TRBV13 and TRBJ2-2, is AAGVIQSPRHLIKEKRETATLKCYPIPRHDTVYWYQQGPGQDPQFLISFYEKMQSDKGSIPDRFSAQQFSDYHSELNMSSLELGDSALYFCASRHLDRSLNTGELFFGEGSRLTVL.

This chain connects TRBV12-3 or TRBV12-4 to TRBJ1-4; the D gene is possibly TRBD1 (6 bases). Trimming removed 1 base at V and 8 bases at J, with 17 bases between. The CDR3 totals 16 residues. CDR3 in amino acids: CASSLDQTGAQEKLFF. The CDR3 nucleotides read TGTGCCAGCAGTTTAGACCAGACGGGGGCGCAGGAAAAACTGTTTTTT.

This clonotype was seen ten or more times. The chain combines TRBV28 with TRBJ1-5; a weak D match, TRBD1 (6 bases). The CDR3 has 13 residues. Germline values: CDR1 MDHEN, CDR2 SYDVKM. Deletions cut 6 bases from V and 6 bases from J, with 12 bases between. CDR3 sequence (DNA): TGTGCCAGCAGGGTACAGGGAGGTCAGCCCCAGCATTTT. This translates into CASRVQGGQPQHF.

This clonotype was seen repeatedly, ten times or more. V usage is TRBV10-3 and J usage is TRBJ2-1, with 16 bases aligning to TRBD2. Germline V gives CDR1 ENHRY, CDR2 SYGVKD. J gave up 6 bases and V 10 bases, and 21 bases lay outside the gene matches. This CDR3 spans 20 amino acids. The CDR3 nucleotides read TGTGCCACCCGGGACAGGACCTCGGGACTAGCGGGAGGGCCACGCAATGAGCAGTTCTTC. It encodes CATRDRTSGLAGGPRNEQFF.

This clonotype appeared a few times. The chain joins TRBV7-9 to TRBJ2-7; TRBD1 aligns across 8 bases. The CDR3 contains 15 residues. Unmatched junction bases numbered 6, after V lost 4 bases and J lost 1 base. Germline CDR1 is SEHNR and CDR2 is FQNEAQ (reference sequence). As DNA, the CDR3 is TGTGCCAGCAGCTCAGGGGGCGCCGGGTCCTACGAGCAGTACTTC. Its translation is CASSSGGAGSYEQYF. Full variable domain (outside the CDR3, taken from reference TRBV7-9 and TRBJ2-7): DTGVSQNPRHKITKRGQNVTFRCDPISEHNRLYWYRQTLGQGPEFLTYFQNEAQLEKSRLLSDRFSAERPKGSFSTLEIQRTEQGDSAMYLCASSSGGAGSYEQYFGPGTRLTVT.

This chain's CDR3 is CASSEGLAGEGYEQFF. CDR3 DNA sequence: TGTGCCAGCAGTGAAGGGCTAGCGGGAGAGGGGTATGAGCAGTTCTTC. The V gene is TRBV6-2 or TRBV6-3, the J gene TRBJ2-1; the match to TRBD2 covers 10 bases. In germline, CDR1 is MNHEY, CDR2 SVGEGT. The CDR3 covers 16 residues. V dropped 5 bases and J dropped 8; count of bases not matched to a gene: 12.

The rearrangement links TRBV28 to TRBJ1-3, with D hard to call. From germline, CDR1 is MDHEN and CDR2 SYDVKM. V lost 5 bases, J lost 1 base, and 21 bases lay in between. The CDR3 totals 18 residues. This CDR3 reads CASSTTGRGIRSGNTIYF. The CDR3 bases are TGTGCCAGCAGTACGACCGGGAGAGGCATAAGGTCTGGAAACACCATATATTTT.

This clonotype has ten or more counts. V and J are TRBV6-1 and TRBJ2-7, with 11 nucleotides matching TRBD2. Germline V CDR1 and CDR2: MNHNS, SASEGT. V was pared by 4 bases and J by 0 bases, with 11 bases of the junction left unmatched. This CDR3 has 18 amino acids. DNA for the CDR3: TGTGCCAGCAGTGCAAGAGCTACTAGCGGGAGCGCCTCCTACGAGCAGTACTTC. It specifies CASSARATSGSASYEQYF.

This clonotype was seen ten or more times. The chain links TRBV12-3 or TRBV12-4 to TRBJ2-3; TRBD2 matches at 7 bases. Losses at the gene ends were 6 bases for V and 4 bases for J; bases not matched to a gene: 10. The CDR3 extends over 15 amino acids. Here the CDR3 reads CASSTPVAGADTQYF. The CDR3 DNA reads as TGTGCCAGCAGCACACCCGTAGCGGGCGCAGATACGCAGTATTTT.

This clonotype was counted only a few times. The chain combines TRBV6-1 with TRBJ2-7, with D perhaps TRBD1 or TRBD2 (5 bases each). Germline values: CDR1 MNHNS, CDR2 SASEGT. Trimming removed 6 bases from V and 3 bases from J, with 15 bases in between. The CDR3 is 14 amino acids. This CDR3 reads CASSPDTGGYEQYF. The CDR3 DNA is TGTGCCAGCAGCCCGGACACTGGAGGCTACGAGCAGTACTTC.

This clonotype was seen at least ten times. Here the CDR3 DNA reads TGTGCCAGCAGCTTAGGTGGCGGGAGCTCCTACGAGCAGTACTTC. Translated: CASSLGGGSSYEQYF. This sequence joins TRBV11-2 and TRBJ2-7; 7 bases map to TRBD2. J gave up 0 bases and V 1 base, and 3 bases lay outside the gene matches. Germline CDR1 and CDR2: SGHAT and FQNNGV. The CDR3 loop spans 15 amino acids.

This clonotype was counted at least ten times. The CDR3 reads CASSQTSGVTYEQYF. The CDR3 region has the DNA TGTGCCAGCAGCCAGACTAGCGGGGTAACCTACGAGCAGTACTTC. This rearrangement joins TRBV11-2 to TRBJ2-7; 11 positions match TRBD2. This CDR3 spans 15 amino acids. Looked up from germline, CDR1 is SGHAT and CDR2 is FQNNGV. Germline trimming cut 5 bases from V and 2 bases from J; bases unmatched to any gene: 5. Drawing the rest from reference TRBV11-2 and TRBJ2-7, the complete variable domain is EAGVAQSPRYKIIEKRQSVAFWCNPISGHATLYWYQQILGQGPKLLIQFQNNGVVDDSQLPKDRFSAERLKGVDSTLKIQPAKLEDSAVYLCASSQTSGVTYEQYFGPGTRLTVT.

The J gene is TRBJ2-7, the V gene TRBV3-1; 13 bases are shared with TRBD2. The CDR3 sequence is 19 residues long. V was pared by 0 bases and J by 2 bases, with 10 bases of the junction left unmatched. CDR1 and CDR2 (germline): LGHDT, YNNKEL (reference sequence). CDR3 coding DNA: TGTGCCAGCAGCCAAGATCGCTTATGGACTAGCGGGAGACCCTACGAGCAGTACTTC. It specifies CASSQDRLWTSGRPYEQYF.

This chain connects TRBV28 to TRBJ2-7; 9 nucleotides match TRBD2. Germline V gene sequence: CDR1 MDHEN, CDR2 SYDVKM. Trimming at V came to 1 base and at J to 4 bases, leaving 17 bases not matched to a gene. The length of the CDR3 is 19 residues. The CDR3 nucleotides are TGTGCCAGCAGTTTATTGTGGGGGGGTCCGGGACTAGCAACTTACGAGCAGTACTTC. Encoded protein: CASSLLWGGPGLATYEQYF.

Details on this clonotype: This may stem from a read error, because a much larger clone lies one nucleotide away. It is likely a read error, because the conserved phenylalanine at the end of the CDR3 is missing. CDR3 DNA: TGCAGTGCTAGTTCCGGACTAGCGGAAGAGACCCAGTACTCC. Translating gives CSASSGLAEETQYS. The chain has TRBV20-1 and TRBJ2-5, with TRBD2 matching 10 bases. The CDR3 has 14 amino acids. Germline lookup yields CDR1 DFQATT and CDR2 SNEGSKA (reference sequence). Germline trimming cut 3 bases from V and 3 bases from J; bases unmatched to any gene: 4.

This clonotype has at least ten counts. This rearrangement joins TRBV12-3 or TRBV12-4 to TRBJ2-6; maybe TRBD1 (6 bases). The CDR3 runs 17 residues. V was cut by 3 bases and J by 0 bases, with 12 bases left in between. The CDR3 DNA reads as TGTGCCAGCAGTTTGGCAGGGGAACACTCTGGGGCCAACGTCCTGACTTTC. Encoded protein: CASSLAGEHSGANVLTF.